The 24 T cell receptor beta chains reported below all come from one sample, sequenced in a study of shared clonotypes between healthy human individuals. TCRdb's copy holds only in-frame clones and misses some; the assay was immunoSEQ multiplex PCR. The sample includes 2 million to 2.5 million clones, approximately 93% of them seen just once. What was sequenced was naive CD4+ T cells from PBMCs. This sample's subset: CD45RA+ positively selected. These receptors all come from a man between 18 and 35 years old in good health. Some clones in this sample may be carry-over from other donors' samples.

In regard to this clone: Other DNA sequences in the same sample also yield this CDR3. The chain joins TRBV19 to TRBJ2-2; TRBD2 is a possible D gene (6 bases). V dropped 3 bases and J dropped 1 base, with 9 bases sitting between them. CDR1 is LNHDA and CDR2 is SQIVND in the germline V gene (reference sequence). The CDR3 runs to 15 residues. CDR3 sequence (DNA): TGTGCCAGTAGTATTTCGGGACTGAACACCGGGGAGCTGTTTTTT. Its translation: CASSISGLNTGELFF.

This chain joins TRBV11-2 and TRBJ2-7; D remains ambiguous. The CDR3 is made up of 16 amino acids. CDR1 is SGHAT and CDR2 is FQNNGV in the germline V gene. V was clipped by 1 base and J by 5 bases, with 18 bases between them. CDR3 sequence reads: CASSLAGRASRDEQYF. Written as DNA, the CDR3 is TGTGCCAGCAGCTTAGCCGGTAGGGCTTCTCGGGACGAGCAGTACTTC.

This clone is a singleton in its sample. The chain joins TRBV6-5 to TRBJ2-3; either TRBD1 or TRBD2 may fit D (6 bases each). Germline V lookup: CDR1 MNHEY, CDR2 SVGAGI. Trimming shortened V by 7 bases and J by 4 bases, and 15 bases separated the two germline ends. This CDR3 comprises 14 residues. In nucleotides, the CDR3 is TGTGCCAGCAAAAGGGGGAGGTTGTCAGATACGCAGTATTTT. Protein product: CASKRGRLSDTQYF.

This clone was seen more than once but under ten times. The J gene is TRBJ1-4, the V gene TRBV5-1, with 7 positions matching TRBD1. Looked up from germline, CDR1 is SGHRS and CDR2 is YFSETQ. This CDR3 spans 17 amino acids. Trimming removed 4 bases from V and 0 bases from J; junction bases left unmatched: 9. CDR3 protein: CASSIPTGSATNEKLFF. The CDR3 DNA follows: TGCGCCAGCAGCATCCCGACAGGGTCTGCAACTAATGAAAAACTGTTTTTT.

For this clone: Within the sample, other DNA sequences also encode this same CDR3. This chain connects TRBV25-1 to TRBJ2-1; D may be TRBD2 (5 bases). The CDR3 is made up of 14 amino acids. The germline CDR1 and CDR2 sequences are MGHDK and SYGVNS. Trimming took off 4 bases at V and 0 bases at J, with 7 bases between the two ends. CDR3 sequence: CASSVGSSYNEQFF. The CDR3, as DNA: TGTGCCAGCAGTGTTGGGAGCTCCTACAATGAGCAGTTCTTC.

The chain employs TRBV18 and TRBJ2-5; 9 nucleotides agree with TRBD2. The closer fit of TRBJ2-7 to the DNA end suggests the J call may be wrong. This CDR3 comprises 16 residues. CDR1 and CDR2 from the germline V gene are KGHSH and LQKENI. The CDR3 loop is CASSLPGLARADEQYF. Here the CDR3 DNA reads TGTGCCAGCTCACTCCCGGGACTAGCTAGGGCCGACGAGCAGTACTTC.

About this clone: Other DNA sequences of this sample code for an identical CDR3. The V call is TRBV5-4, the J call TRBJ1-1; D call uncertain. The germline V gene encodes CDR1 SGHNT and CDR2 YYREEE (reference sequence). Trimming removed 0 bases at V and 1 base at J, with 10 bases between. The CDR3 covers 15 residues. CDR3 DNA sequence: TGTGCCAGCAGCTTGGACGGACGGAGGAACACTGAAGCTTTCTTT. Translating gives CASSLDGRRNTEAFF.

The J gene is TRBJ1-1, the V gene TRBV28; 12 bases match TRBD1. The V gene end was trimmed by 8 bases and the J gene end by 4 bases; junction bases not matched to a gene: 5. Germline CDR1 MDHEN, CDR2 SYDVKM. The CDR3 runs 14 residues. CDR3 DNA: TGTGCCAGCGGGACAGGGGGCTTGGGCACTGAAGCTTTCTTT. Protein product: CASGTGGLGTEAFF.

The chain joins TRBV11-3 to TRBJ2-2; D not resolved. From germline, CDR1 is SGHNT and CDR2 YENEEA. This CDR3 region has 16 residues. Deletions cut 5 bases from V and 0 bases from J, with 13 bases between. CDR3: CASSLRAHSNTGELFF. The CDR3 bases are TGTGCCAGCAGCCTAAGGGCCCATTCGAACACCGGGGAGCTGTTTTTT.

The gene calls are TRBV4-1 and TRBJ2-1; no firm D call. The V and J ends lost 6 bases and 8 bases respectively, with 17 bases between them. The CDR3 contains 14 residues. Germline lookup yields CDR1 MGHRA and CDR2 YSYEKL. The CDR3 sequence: CASRLGGSLYEQFF. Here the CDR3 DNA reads TGCGCCAGCAGGCTAGGCGGCTCACTCTATGAGCAGTTCTTC.

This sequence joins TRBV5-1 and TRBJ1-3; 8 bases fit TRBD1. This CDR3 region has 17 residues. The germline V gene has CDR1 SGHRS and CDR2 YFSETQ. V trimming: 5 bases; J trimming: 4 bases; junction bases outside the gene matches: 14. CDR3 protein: CASSNTGQGPEGNTIYF. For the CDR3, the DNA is TGCGCCAGCAGTAACACCGGACAGGGTCCAGAGGGAAACACCATATATTTT.

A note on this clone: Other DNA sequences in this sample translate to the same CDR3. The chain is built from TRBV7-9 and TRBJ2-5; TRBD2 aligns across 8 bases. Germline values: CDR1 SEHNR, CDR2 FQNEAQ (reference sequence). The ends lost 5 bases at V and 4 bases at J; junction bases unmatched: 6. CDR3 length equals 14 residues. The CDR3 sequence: CASSPGRGRETQYF. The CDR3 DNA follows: TGTGCCAGCAGCCCCGGGAGGGGAAGAGAGACCCAGTACTTC.

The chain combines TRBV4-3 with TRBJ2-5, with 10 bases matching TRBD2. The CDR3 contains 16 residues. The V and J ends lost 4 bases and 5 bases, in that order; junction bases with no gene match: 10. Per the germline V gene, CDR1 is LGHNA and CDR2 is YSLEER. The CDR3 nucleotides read TGCGCCAGCAGCCCCACGCGAGCGGGAGGGCCGGAGACCCAGTACTTC. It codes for CASSPTRAGGPETQYF.

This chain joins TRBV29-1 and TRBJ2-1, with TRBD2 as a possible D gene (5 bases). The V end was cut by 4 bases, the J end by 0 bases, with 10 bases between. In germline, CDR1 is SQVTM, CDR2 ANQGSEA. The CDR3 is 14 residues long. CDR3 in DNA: TGCAGCGTTGCGGGGTTCCACTCCTACAATGAGCAGTTCTTC. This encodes CSVAGFHSYNEQFF.

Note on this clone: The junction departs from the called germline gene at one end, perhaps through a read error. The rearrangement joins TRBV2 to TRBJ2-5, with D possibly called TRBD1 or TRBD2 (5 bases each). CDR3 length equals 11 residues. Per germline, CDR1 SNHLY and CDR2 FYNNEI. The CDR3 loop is CASSAERGVDF. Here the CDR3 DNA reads TGTGCCAGCAGTGCGGAAAGAGGGGTGGACTTC.

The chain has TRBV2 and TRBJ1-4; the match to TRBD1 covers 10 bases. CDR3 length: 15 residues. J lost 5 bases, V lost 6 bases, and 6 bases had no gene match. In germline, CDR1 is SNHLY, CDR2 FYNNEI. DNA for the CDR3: TGTGCCAGCAGAGGACAGGGGGTCGGGAATGAAAAACTGTTTTTT. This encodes CASRGQGVGNEKLFF. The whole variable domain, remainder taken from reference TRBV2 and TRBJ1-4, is EPEVTQTPSHQVTQMGQEVILRCVPISNHLYFYWYRQILGQKVEFLVSFYNNEISEKSEIFDDQFSVERPDGSNFTLKIRSTKLEDSAMYFCASRGQGVGNEKLFFGSGTQLSVL.

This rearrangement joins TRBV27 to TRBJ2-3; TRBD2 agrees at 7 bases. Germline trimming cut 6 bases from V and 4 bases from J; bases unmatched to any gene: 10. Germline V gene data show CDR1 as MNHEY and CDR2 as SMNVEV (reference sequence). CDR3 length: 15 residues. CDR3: CASSYSGSGPDTQYF. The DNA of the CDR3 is TGTGCCAGCAGCTATAGCGGGTCCGGGCCAGATACGCAGTATTTT.

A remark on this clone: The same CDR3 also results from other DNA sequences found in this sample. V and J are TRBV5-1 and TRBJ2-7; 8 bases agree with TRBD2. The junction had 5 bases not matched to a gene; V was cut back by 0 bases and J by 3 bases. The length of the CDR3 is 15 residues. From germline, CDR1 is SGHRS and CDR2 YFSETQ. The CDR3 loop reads CASSLVGLAGYEQYF. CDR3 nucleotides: TGCGCCAGCAGCTTGGTAGGGCTAGCGGGCTACGAGCAGTACTTC.

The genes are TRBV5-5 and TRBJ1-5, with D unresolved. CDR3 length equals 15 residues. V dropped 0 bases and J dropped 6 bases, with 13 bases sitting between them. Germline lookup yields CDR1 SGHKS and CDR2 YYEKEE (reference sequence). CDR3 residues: CASSLDRSLSQPQHF. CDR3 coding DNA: TGTGCCAGCAGCTTGGACCGGTCCCTTAGTCAGCCCCAGCATTTT.

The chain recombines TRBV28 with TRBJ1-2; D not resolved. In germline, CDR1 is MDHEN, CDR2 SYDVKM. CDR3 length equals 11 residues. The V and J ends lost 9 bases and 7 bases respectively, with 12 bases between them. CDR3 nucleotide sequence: TGTGCCAGTACAACTGAGGCTGGCTACACCTTC. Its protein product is CASTTEAGYTF.

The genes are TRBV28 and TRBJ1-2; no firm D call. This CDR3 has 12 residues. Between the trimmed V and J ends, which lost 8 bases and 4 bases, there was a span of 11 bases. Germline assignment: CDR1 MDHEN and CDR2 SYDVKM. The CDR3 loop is CASSWVGYGYTF. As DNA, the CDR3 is TGTGCCAGCTCCTGGGTGGGCTATGGCTACACCTTC.

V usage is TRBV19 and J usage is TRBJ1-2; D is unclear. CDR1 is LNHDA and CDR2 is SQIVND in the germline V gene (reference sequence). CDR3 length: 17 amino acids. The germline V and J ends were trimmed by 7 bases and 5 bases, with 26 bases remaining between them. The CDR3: CASTPEPQTREVYGYTF. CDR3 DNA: TGTGCCAGTACCCCCGAACCCCAGACCCGGGAAGTTTATGGCTACACCTTC.

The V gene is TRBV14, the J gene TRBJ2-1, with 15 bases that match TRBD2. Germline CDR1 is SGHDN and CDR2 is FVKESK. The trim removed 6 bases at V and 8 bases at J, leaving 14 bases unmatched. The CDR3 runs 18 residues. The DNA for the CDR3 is TGTGCCAGCAGTCAGTACTTGGGACTAGCGGGAGGTATCGATGAGCAGTTCTTC. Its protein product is CASSQYLGLAGGIDEQFF.

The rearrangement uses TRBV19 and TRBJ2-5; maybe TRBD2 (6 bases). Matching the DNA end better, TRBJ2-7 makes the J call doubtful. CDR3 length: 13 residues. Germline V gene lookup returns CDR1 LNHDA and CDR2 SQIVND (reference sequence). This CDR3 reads CASSIERRGEQYF. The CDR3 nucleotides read TGTGCCAGTAGTATAGAAAGGCGGGGCGAGCAGTACTTC.